This T cell receptor (beta chain) was identified during a study of blood T cell repertoires in COVID-19. The method was immunoSEQ multiplex PCR; TCRdb's version includes in-frame clones alone and lacks a portion of them. The sample shows about 140,000 clones, 80% to 90% of them seen only once. The TCR was taken from a woman over 75 with acute or convalescent COVID-19. What was sequenced was peripheral blood.

Written as DNA, the CDR3 is TGTGCCAGCAGACAGGGGCAACGGGATCAGCCCCAGCATTTT. It translates to CASRQGQRDQPQHF. The V gene is TRBV6-5, the J gene TRBJ1-5; 7 positions match TRBD1. This CDR3 contains 14 residues. From germline, CDR1 is MNHEY and CDR2 SVGAGI. After removal of 6 bases from V and 5 bases from J, the junction contained 7 bases not matched to a gene.